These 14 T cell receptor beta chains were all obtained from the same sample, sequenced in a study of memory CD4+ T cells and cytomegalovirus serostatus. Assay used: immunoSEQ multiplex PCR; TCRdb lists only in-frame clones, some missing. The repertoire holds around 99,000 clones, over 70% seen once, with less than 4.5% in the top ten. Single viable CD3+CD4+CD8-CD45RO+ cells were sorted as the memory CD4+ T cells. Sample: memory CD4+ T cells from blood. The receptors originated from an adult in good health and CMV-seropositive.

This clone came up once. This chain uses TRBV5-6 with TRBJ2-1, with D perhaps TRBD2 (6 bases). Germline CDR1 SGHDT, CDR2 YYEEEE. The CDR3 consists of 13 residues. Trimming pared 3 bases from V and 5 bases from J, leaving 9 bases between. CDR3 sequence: CASSSRLDNEQFF. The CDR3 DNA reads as TGTGCCAGCAGCTCTCGACTAGACAATGAGCAGTTCTTC.

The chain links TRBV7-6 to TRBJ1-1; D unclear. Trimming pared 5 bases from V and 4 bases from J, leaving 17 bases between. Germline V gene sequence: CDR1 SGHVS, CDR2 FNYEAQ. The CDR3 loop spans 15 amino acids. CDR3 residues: CASSRLGIESTEAFF. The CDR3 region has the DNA TGTGCCAGCAGCCGGCTTGGGATTGAAAGCACTGAAGCTTTCTTT. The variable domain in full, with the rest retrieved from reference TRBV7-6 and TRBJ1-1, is GAGVSQSPRYKVTKRGQDVALRCDPISGHVSLYWYRQALGQGPEFLTYFNYEAQQDKSGLPNDRFSAERPEGSISTLTIQRTEQRDSAMYRCASSRLGIESTEAFFGQGTRLTVV.

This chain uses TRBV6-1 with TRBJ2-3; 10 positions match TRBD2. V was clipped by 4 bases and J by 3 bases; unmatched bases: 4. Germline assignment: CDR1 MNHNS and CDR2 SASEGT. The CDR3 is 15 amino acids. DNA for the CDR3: TGTGCCAGCAGTGCCGTTAGCGGGAGGACAGATACGCAGTATTTT. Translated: CASSAVSGRTDTQYF.

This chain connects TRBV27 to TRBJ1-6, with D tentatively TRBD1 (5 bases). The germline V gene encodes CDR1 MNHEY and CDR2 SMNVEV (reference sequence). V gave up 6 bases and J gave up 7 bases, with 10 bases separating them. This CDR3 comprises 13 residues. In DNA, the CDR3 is TGTGCCAGCAGGATCCAGGGAAATTCACCCCTCCACTTT. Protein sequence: CASRIQGNSPLHF.

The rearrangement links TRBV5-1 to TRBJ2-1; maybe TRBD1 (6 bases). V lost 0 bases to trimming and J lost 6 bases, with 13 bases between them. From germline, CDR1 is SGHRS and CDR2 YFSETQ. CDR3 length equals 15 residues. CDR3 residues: CASSLGITGTNEQFF. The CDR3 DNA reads TGCGCCAGCAGCTTGGGGATTACAGGGACCAATGAGCAGTTCTTC.

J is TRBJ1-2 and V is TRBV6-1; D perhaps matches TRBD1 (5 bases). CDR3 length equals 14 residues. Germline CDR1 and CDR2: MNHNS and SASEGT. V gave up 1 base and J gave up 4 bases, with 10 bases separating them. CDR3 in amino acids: CASSEGWRGYGYTF. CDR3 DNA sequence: TGTGCCAGCAGTGAAGGGTGGAGGGGCTATGGCTACACCTTC.

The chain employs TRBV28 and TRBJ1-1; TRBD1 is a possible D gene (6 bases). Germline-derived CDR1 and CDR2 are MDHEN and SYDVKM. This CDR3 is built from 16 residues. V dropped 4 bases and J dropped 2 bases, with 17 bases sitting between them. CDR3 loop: CASSSPEGGRNTEAFF. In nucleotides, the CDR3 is TGTGCCAGCAGTTCGCCGGAGGGGGGCCGAAACACTGAAGCTTTCTTT.

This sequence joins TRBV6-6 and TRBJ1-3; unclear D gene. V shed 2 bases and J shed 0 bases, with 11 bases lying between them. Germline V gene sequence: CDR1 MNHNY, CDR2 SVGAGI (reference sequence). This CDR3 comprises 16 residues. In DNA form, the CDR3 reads TGTGCCAGCAGTTACCGGGCCGGTTACTCTGGAAACACCATATATTTT. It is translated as CASSYRAGYSGNTIYF.

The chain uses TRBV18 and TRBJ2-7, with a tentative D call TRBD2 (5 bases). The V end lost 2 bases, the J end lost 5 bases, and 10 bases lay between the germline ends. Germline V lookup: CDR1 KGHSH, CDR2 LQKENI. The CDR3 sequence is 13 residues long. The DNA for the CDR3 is TGTGCCAGCTCACCAGTCTCCGGGGACGAGCAGTACTTC. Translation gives CASSPVSGDEQYF.

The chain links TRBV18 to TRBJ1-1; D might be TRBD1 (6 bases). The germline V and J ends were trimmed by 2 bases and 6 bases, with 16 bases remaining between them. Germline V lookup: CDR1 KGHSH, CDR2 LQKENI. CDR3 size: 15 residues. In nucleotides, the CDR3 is TGTGCCAGCTCACCATCGGCAGGGGAAAGCTCTGAAGCTTTCTTT. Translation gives CASSPSAGESSEAFF. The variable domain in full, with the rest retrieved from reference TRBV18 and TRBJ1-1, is NAGVMQNPRHLVRRRGQEARLRCSPMKGHSHVYWYRQLPEEGLKFMVYLQKENIIDESGMPKERFSAEFPKEGPSILRIQQVVRGDSAAYFCASSPSAGESSEAFFGQGTRLTVV.

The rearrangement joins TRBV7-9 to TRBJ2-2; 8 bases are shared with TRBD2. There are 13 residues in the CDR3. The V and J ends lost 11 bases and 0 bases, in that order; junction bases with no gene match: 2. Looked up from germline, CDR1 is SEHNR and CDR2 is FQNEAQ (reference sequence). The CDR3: CAAGGPNTGELFF. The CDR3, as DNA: TGTGCCGCGGGGGGCCCGAACACCGGGGAGCTGTTTTTT.

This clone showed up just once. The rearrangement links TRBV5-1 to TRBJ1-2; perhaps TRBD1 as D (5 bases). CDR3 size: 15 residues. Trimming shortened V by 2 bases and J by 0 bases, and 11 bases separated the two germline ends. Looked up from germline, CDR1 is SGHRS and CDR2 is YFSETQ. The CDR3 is CASSFQGTSNYGYTF. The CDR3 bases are TGCGCCAGCAGCTTCCAGGGAACCTCTAACTATGGCTACACCTTC. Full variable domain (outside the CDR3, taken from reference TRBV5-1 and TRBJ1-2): KAGVTQTPRYLIKTRGQQVTLSCSPISGHRSVSWYQQTPGQGLQFLFEYFSETQRNKGNFPGRFSGRQFSNSRSEMNVSTLELGDSALYLCASSFQGTSNYGYTFGSGTRLTVV.

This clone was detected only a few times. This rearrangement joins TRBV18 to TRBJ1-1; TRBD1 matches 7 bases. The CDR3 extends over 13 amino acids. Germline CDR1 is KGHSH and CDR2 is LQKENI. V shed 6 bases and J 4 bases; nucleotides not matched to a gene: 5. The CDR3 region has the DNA TGTGCCAGCTCGTATCAGGGGGGCACTGAAGCTTTCTTT. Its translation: CASSYQGGTEAFF.

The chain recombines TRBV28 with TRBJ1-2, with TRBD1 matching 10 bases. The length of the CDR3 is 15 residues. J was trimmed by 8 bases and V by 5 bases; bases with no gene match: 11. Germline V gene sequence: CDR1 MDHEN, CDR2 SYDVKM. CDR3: CASSTLGTGVKGYTF. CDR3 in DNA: TGTGCCAGCAGTACCCTGGGGACAGGGGTTAAGGGCTACACCTTC.